The rows below give T cell receptor beta chains drawn from one sample of a study of blood T cell repertoires in COVID-19. Here immunoSEQ multiplex PCR was the method, and the copy in TCRdb shows in-frame clones only, minus some. The sample lists hundreds of thousands of clones; 70% to 90% were seen once. Material for sequencing was peripheral blood. The receptors originated from a human donor in a cohort sampled during active COVID-19. CDR3s include the opening cysteine and the closing phenylalanine or tryptophan. A D gene is named only where the DNA matches it firmly. A clone size is listed for some rows: how often the clone was seen (once, few, many), or a class if it is expanded.

>TRBJ2-7|-|TRBV11-2|-
TGTGCCAGCAGCTTAGATGGGGGCGACTACGAGCAGTACTTC
CASSLDGGDYEQYF
>TRBJ1-4|-|TRBV23-1|-
TGCGCCAGCAGTCAAACCCTAGGGGTTGCAACTAATGAAAAACTGTTTTTT
CASSQTLGVATNEKLFF
>TRBJ2-7|TRBD1|TRBV9|few
TGTGCCAGCAGCCCCGGGACAGGGGTCTACGAGCAGTACTTC
CASSPGTGVYEQYF
>TRBJ2-3|-|TRBV7-8|once
TGTGCCAGCAGCTCCCCGGGACTCCAGGGAGATACGCAGTATTTT
CASSSPGLQGDTQYF
>TRBJ2-5|-|TRBV7-2|once
TGTGCCAGCAGCTACCGGAGGGGGGAGGGACAAGAGACCCAGTACTTC
CASSYRRGEGQETQYF
>TRBJ1-1|-|TRBV11-3|-
TGTGCCAGCAGCCTGGGAGGGAGGGCTGAAGCTTTCTTT
CASSLGGRAEAFF
>TRBJ2-3|TRBD1|TRBV9|few
TGTGCCAGCAGCGCTTCAGGGGGTTCAGATACGCAGTATTTT
CASSASGGSDTQYF
>TRBJ2-7|-|TRBV18|-
TGTGCCAGCTCAGCCGGAAGGGGCTCCTACGAGCAGTACTTC
CASSAGRGSYEQYF
>TRBJ2-1|TRBD1|TRBV6-1|-
TGTGCCAGCAGTGAATTGAGGGACAGGGGGCTCGATGAGCAGTTCTTC
CASSELRDRGLDEQFF
>TRBJ2-4|-|TRBV6-5|once
TGTGCCAGCAGTTACCGTCCTACCCTAGCCAAAAACATTCAGTACTTC
CASSYRPTLAKNIQYF
>TRBJ2-7|-|TRBV6-1|-
TGTGCCAGCAGTGAAAAGATCGACTGGGGGCCCTACGAGCAGTACTTC
CASSEKIDWGPYEQYF
>TRBJ2-1|TRBD2|TRBV15|-
TGTGCCACCAGCACGGGTAGGCTAGCGGGAACCAATGAGCAGTTCTTC
CATSTGRLAGTNEQFF
>TRBJ2-3|-|TRBV6-2/TRBV6-3|once
TGTGCCAGCAGTCGGTACCGCCCTACGGCGCAGTATTTT
CASSRYRPTAQYF
>TRBJ1-2|-|TRBV19|few
TGTGCCAGTAGTATAGACCGTGCGGTGGGCTACACCTTC
CASSIDRAVGYTF
>TRBJ1-6|-|TRBV3-1/TRBV3-2|few
TGTGCCAGCAGCCTATCGGGAGGGGTTTTGTCACCCCTCCACTTT
CASSLSGGVLSPLHF